The 4 T cell receptor beta chains listed next were all sequenced from one sample in a study of blood T cell repertoires in COVID-19. Sequencing was performed with immunoSEQ multiplex PCR; in TCRdb, only in-frame clones are kept and a portion is missing. The data show under 200,000 clones, 82% seen once. Material: PBMCs or T cells enriched from blood (not recorded which). The receptors come from a man in his forties or fifties who had recovered from COVID-19.

A single count supports this clone. The V call is TRBV28, the J call TRBJ2-7, with 7 bases matching TRBD2. The CDR3 consists of 13 residues. Germline trimming cut 5 bases from V and 6 bases from J; bases unmatched to any gene: 7. Germline CDR1 is MDHEN and CDR2 is SYDVKM. The CDR3, as DNA: TGTGCCAGCAGTCGGGGCGGGAGAGTCGAGCAGTACTTC. It yields the protein CASSRGGRVEQYF.

The rearrangement uses TRBV5-1 and TRBJ2-2, with TRBD2 as a possible D gene (6 bases). There are 13 residues in the CDR3. Germline values: CDR1 SGHRS, CDR2 YFSETQ. Trimming took off 6 bases at V and 7 bases at J, with 13 bases between the two ends. The CDR3 here is CASTKEGFGELFF. CDR3 nucleotide sequence: TGCGCCAGCACCAAGGAGGGTTTCGGGGAGCTGTTTTTT.

The chain uses TRBV5-5 and TRBJ1-4, with D perhaps TRBD1 (5 bases). Trimming cost V 0 bases and J 5 bases, with 8 bases left between them. The length of the CDR3 is 14 residues. The germline V gene encodes CDR1 SGHKS and CDR2 YYEKEE (reference sequence). The CDR3 coding sequence is TGTGCCAGCAGCTTGGACAAGGGGAATGAAAAACTGTTTTTT. This codes for CASSLDKGNEKLFF.

This chain's CDR3 is CASSPRGEQFF. In nucleotides, the CDR3 is TGTGCCAGCAGTCCGCGCGGAGAGCAGTTCTTC. The rearrangement uses TRBV28 and TRBJ2-1; D is unresolved. V was trimmed by 5 bases and J by 10 bases, leaving 9 bases between them. The CDR3 is 11 residues long. Germline V gene data show CDR1 as MDHEN and CDR2 as SYDVKM. Drawing the rest from reference TRBV28 and TRBJ2-1, the complete variable domain is DVKVTQSSRYLVKRTGEKVFLECVQDMDHENMFWYRQDPGLGLRLIYFSYDVKMKEKGDIPEGYSVSREKKERFSLILESASTNQTSMYLCASSPRGEQFFGPGTRLTVL.